The 9 T cell receptor beta chains below all came from one sample that was sequenced in a study of CD8+ T cells in alopecia areata. cDNA prepared by RNA extraction and subsequent reverse transcription served as the template for sequencing. Method: immunoSEQ multiplex PCR; TCRdb's copy keeps in-frame clones and lacks some. The sample lists 250,000 or so clones, none appearing once, the ten largest making up around 1.2%. Cutaneous lymph node cells were pooled, and they were sorted using CD4, CD8alpha, NKG2D, NKG2ACE and other markers. Specimen: CD4+ T cells sorted from a lymph node. These receptor sequences come from a C3H/HeJ mouse with alopecia areata. Strain haplotype (MHC): H2-k.

On this clone: Genes here carry mouse names. The CDR3 end lies 4 residues beyond the end of the read and is filled in from the germline J gene. The V call is TRBV13-1, the J call TRBJ2-4; 10 positions agree with TRBD2. The germline CDR1 and CDR2 sequences are NSHNY and SYGAGN. The CDR3 has 13 amino acids. CDR3 residues: CASSGLGGNTLYF. CDR3 bases read: TGTGCCAGCAGTGGACTGGGGGGTAAC.

This clone was counted a few times. Genes and germline come from the mouse. The DNA ends 4 residues before the CDR3 does, and the rest of the CDR3 is filled in from the germline J gene. The J gene is TRBJ2-4, the V gene TRBV13-1; weak D call: TRBD1 (6 bases). Germline-derived CDR1 and CDR2 are NSHNY and SYGAGN. The CDR3 is made up of 13 amino acids. The CDR3: CASAQQGGNTLYF. CDR3 bases read: TGTGCCAGCGCTCAACAGGGAGGAAAC.

This clone was seen a few times. Mouse germline and gene names are used. The read halts 4 residues ahead of the CDR3 end, with the missing end drawn from the germline J gene. The V and J genes are TRBV17 and TRBJ2-4; tentative D call: TRBD1 (5 bases). V was shortened by 5 bases and J by 0 bases, with 9 bases between the two germline ends. This CDR3 is built from 14 residues. CDR1 and CDR2 (germline): MNHDT, YYDKIL. The CDR3 sequence: CASSRTPSQNTLYF. The part of the CDR3 DNA that was read is TGTGCTAGCAGTCGGACACCTAGTCAAAAC.

A word on this clone: Gene and germline names: mouse. The read stops 4 residues short of the end of the CDR3; the missing end is completed from the germline J gene. The rearrangement uses TRBV13-2 and TRBJ2-5; tentatively, D is TRBD2 (5 bases). CDR1 and CDR2 (germline): NNHNN, SYGAGS (reference sequence). Trimming took 0 bases from V and 0 from J, leaving 8 bases between them. The CDR3 has 15 residues. The covered CDR3 bases are TGTGCCAGCGGTGATGGGGTGGGGAACCAAGAC. Protein sequence: CASGDGVGNQD. The full CDR3 is CASGDGVGNQDTQYF.

A remark on this clone: Gene and germline names: mouse. With the read ending 4 residues before the CDR3 end, the germline J gene is used to fill in that end. Other nucleotide sequences in the sample specify the same CDR3. The chain has TRBV19 and TRBJ2-5; the match to TRBD2 covers 8 bases. The CDR3 has 14 residues. The V gene end was trimmed by 2 bases and the J gene end by 2 bases; junction bases not matched to a gene: 1. CDR1 is FNHDT and CDR2 is SITEND in the germline V gene (reference sequence). CDR3 DNA, as far as it was read: TGTGCCAGCAGTATCTGGGGGGCCCAAGAC. Its translation is CASSIWGAQD. The whole CDR3 protein is CASSIWGAQDTQYF.

In its sample, this clone was seen a few times. Gene names refer to mouse genes. The sequenced fragment ends 4 residues before the CDR3 boundary, so the rest is inferred from the germline J gene. The rearrangement links TRBV5 to TRBJ2-1; 7 bases are shared with TRBD1. The germline gives CDR1 LGHNA, CDR2 YNLKQL (reference sequence). The CDR3 contains 16 residues. V shed 1 base and J 4 bases; nucleotides not matched to a gene: 7. CDR3 residues: CASSQVPDRSYAEQFF. CDR3 bases read: TGTGCCAGCAGCCAAGTCCCGGACAGGTCGTATGCT.

This clone was counted only a few times. The germline and genes are mouse ones. The DNA ends 4 residues before the CDR3 does, and the rest of the CDR3 is filled in from the germline J gene. The chain links TRBV13-2 to TRBJ1-1; TRBD1 is a possible D gene (6 bases). This CDR3 is built from 15 residues. Trimming stripped 3 bases from V and 0 bases from J, with 12 bases between. Germline CDR1 NNHNN, CDR2 SYGAGS (reference sequence). Incomplete CDR3 DNA: TGTGCCAGCGGTGTCTCCGGGACAACAAACACA. Translating gives CASGVSGTTNT. The complete CDR3 reads CASGVSGTTNTEVFF.

There are a few counts of this clone. All gene names here are mouse names. Read sequence stops 4 residues before the CDR3 end, and the germline J gene provides the missing end. The chain uses TRBV5 and TRBJ2-7, with TRBD1 matching 7 bases. CDR3 length: 13 amino acids. In germline, CDR1 is LGHNA, CDR2 YNLKQL (reference sequence). Trimming at V came to 8 bases and at J to 0 bases, leaving 4 bases not matched to a gene. CDR3 amino acids: CASSRGISYEQYF. The part of the CDR3 DNA that was read is TGTGCCAGCTCCAGGGGGATCTCCTAT.

As to this clone: Gene labels here are mouse ones. The CDR3 end is not reached by the read, which stops 4 residues before it; the germline J gene fills it in. The chain uses TRBV1 and TRBJ1-1; D is possibly TRBD1 (6 bases). The CDR3 has 14 residues. Germline CDR1 and CDR2: NSQYPW and LRSPGD (reference sequence). CDR3 DNA (partial): TGCACCTGCAGTGCAGATCTCAGGGGAGGA. Its translation is CTCSADLRGG. The whole CDR3 sequence reads CTCSADLRGGEVFF.